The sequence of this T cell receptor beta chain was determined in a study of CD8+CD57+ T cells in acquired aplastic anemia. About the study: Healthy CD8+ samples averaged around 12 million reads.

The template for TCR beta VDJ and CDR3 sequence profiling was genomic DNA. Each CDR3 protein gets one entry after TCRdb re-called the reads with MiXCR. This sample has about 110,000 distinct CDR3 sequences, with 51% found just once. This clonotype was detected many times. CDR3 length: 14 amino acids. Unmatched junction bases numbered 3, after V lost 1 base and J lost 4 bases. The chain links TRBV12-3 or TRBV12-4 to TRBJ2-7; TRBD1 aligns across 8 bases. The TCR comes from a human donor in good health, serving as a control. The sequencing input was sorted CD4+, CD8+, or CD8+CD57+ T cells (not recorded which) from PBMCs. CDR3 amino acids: CASSLGTGTYEQYF. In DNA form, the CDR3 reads TGTGCCAGCAGTTTAGGGACAGGGACATACGAGCAGTACTTC.